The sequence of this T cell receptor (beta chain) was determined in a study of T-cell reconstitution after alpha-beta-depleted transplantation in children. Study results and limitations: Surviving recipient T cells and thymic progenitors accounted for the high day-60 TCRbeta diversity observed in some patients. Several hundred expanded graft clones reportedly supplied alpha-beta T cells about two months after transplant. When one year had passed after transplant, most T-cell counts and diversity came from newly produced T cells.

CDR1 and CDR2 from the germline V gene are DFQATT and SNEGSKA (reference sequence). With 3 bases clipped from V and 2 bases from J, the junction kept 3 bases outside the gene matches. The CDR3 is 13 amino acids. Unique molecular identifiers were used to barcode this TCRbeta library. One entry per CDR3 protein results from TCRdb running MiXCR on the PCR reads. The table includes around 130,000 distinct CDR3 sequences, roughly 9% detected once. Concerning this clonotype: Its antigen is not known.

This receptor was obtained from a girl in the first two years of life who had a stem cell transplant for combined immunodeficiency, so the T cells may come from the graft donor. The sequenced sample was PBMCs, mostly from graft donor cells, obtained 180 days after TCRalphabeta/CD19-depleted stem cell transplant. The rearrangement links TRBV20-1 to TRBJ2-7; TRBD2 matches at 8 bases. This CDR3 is CSARTSDPYEQYF. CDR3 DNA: TGCAGTGCTAGGACTAGCGACCCCTACGAGCAGTACTTC.